The clone carrying this TCR beta chain occurred once. These data originate in a study of blood T cell repertoires in COVID-19. The wider study: Samples representing acute and convalescent COVID-19 were sourced from the United States, Italy and Spain. T cells, B-cell-depleted T cells, or PBMCs provided the cDNA or gDNA that served as material.

The repertoire was sequenced with immunoSEQ multiplex PCR; TCRdb's copy has only in-frame clones and lacks some. The sample has approximately 310,000 clones, roughly 88% seen once. The TCR sequence derives from a man aged 25-45 years who had recovered from COVID-19. Sequencing used PBMCs or T cells enriched from blood (not recorded which).

CDR3 region: CASSPQSRQGQGGYTF. The DNA for the CDR3 is TGTGCCAGCAGCCCGCAATCTCGACAGGGACAAGGCGGCTACACCTTC. This chain connects TRBV7-8 to TRBJ1-2; 7 nucleotides agree with TRBD1. The CDR3 runs to 16 residues. From germline, CDR1 is SGHVS and CDR2 FQNEAQ. The junction had 17 bases not matched to a gene; V was cut back by 5 bases and J by 8 bases.